These 11 T cell receptor beta chains were sequenced from one sample in a study of cytomegalovirus exposure and HLA in healthy donors. Researchers ran the PCR with 60 Vbeta and 13 Jbeta primers. Clones were sequenced by immunoSEQ multiplex PCR, and TCRdb holds only the in-frame ones, with some missing. In the table there are some 150,000 clones, 75% to 80% of which are singletons. Material for sequencing was PBMCs. Receptors originate from a woman aged 50 to 60 in good health and CMV-seronegative.

This chain joins TRBV5-4 and TRBJ2-5, with 8 bases fitting TRBD2. Germline CDR1 SGHNT, CDR2 YYREEE (reference sequence). The CDR3 is 15 residues long. Trimming removed 1 base from V and 4 bases from J; junction bases left unmatched: 6. The CDR3 nucleotides read TGTGCCAGCAGCTTGTACGGGGGGGGTGGAGAGACCCAGTACTTC. Translating gives CASSLYGGGGETQYF.

The chain employs TRBV7-2 and TRBJ2-1; TRBD2 matches 12 bases. Germline loops: CDR1 SGHTA, CDR2 FQGNSA. With V trimmed by 4 bases and J by 2 bases, 6 bases remained unmatched. The CDR3 loop spans 17 amino acids. The CDR3 here is CASSSPLAGGPYNEQFF. CDR3 DNA sequence: TGTGCCAGCAGCTCGCCACTAGCGGGGGGACCCTACAATGAGCAGTTCTTC.

The chain links TRBV5-4 to TRBJ1-1; 8 nucleotides line up with TRBD1. J gave up 4 bases and V 5 bases, and 7 bases lay outside the gene matches. CDR3 size: 14 residues. CDR1 is SGHNT and CDR2 is YYREEE in the germline V gene (reference sequence). DNA for the CDR3: TGTGCCAGCAGTCGGACAGGGCAGGGCACTGAAGCTTTCTTT. This translates into CASSRTGQGTEAFF.

On this clone: Different DNA sequences within this sample yield the same CDR3. The chain couples TRBV5-6 to TRBJ1-4; weak D call: TRBD1 (5 bases). Germline assignment: CDR1 SGHDT and CDR2 YYEEEE. The CDR3 extends over 15 amino acids. V gave up 1 base and J gave up 13 bases, with 20 bases separating them. DNA for the CDR3: TGTGCCAGCAGCTTGAACTGGGCCGCGGGGGGGTTACTGTTTTTT. Translation: CASSLNWAAGGLLFF.

The chain employs TRBV18 and TRBJ1-5; a weak D match, TRBD1 (6 bases). CDR3 length: 14 residues. Trimming left V 5 bases short and J 2 bases short, with 10 bases between. Germline V CDR1 and CDR2: KGHSH, LQKENI. The DNA for the CDR3 is TGTGCCAGCTCAAACAGGGTTGGCAATCAGCCCCAGCATTTT. Residues: CASSNRVGNQPQHF.

V usage is TRBV30 and J usage is TRBJ2-5; TRBD1 aligns across 7 bases. The CDR3 spans 13 residues. The V gene end was trimmed by 4 bases and the J gene end by 4 bases; junction bases not matched to a gene: 6. Germline CDR1 and CDR2: GTSNPN and SVGIG (reference sequence). The CDR3 sequence is CAWNRDSGETQYF. The CDR3 DNA follows: TGTGCCTGGAATCGGGACAGCGGAGAGACCCAGTACTTC.

The rearrangement links TRBV5-1 to TRBJ1-1, with D perhaps matching TRBD1 (5 bases). With 0 bases removed from V and 2 bases from J, the gap between germline ends came to 11 bases. The germline gives CDR1 SGHRS, CDR2 YFSETQ. The CDR3 has 15 amino acids. The CDR3: CASSLVRQGNTEAFF. DNA for the CDR3: TGCGCCAGCAGCTTGGTTCGCCAGGGCAACACTGAAGCTTTCTTT. Complete variable domain (other parts from reference TRBV5-1 and TRBJ1-1): KAGVTQTPRYLIKTRGQQVTLSCSPISGHRSVSWYQQTPGQGLQFLFEYFSETQRNKGNFPGRFSGRQFSNSRSEMNVSTLELGDSALYLCASSLVRQGNTEAFFGQGTRLTVV.

The V gene is TRBV7-2, the J gene TRBJ2-5, with 11 bases that match TRBD2. V shed 5 bases, J shed 4 bases, and the junction held 6 bases outside the gene matches. Germline-derived CDR1 and CDR2 are SGHTA and FQGNSA. The length of the CDR3 is 15 residues. The CDR3 DNA sequence: TGTGCCAGCAGCCCTATTAGCGGGGGGGCAGAGACCCAGTACTTC. Its protein is CASSPISGGAETQYF.

V usage is TRBV6-5 and J usage is TRBJ2-3; TRBD1 agrees at 9 bases. Germline values: CDR1 MNHEY, CDR2 SVGAGI. The CDR3 totals 15 residues. V lost 0 bases to trimming and J lost 3 bases; unmatched junction nucleotides: 1. CDR3 sequence reads: CASSYSDRGTDTQYF. The CDR3 nucleotides are TGTGCCAGCAGTTACTCGGACAGGGGAACAGATACGCAGTATTTT.

This clone has just a few counts. The J gene is TRBJ2-1, the V gene TRBV11-2; 7 nucleotides align to TRBD2. This CDR3 has 17 amino acids. The V and J ends lost 0 bases and 2 bases, in that order; junction bases with no gene match: 7. Germline V gene sequence: CDR1 SGHAT, CDR2 FQNNGV. The DNA of the CDR3 is TGTGCCAGCAGCTTAGATTTGGGACTACCCGCCTACAATGAGCAGTTCTTC. It is translated as CASSLDLGLPAYNEQFF.

The CDR3 DNA follows: TGTGCCAGCAGCCCGGGAGTATCGGTGAATGAGCAGTTCTTC. Amino acids: CASSPGVSVNEQFF. This rearrangement joins TRBV7-9 to TRBJ2-1; D may be TRBD2 (6 bases). Trimming took 5 bases from V and 7 from J, leaving 15 bases between them. CDR3 length equals 14 residues. Germline CDR1 reads SEHNR; CDR2 reads FQNEAQ (reference sequence).